This T cell receptor (beta chain) was profiled in a study of Tregs in tolerant kidney transplant recipients. Mixed chimerism was transient after nonmyeloablative marrow transplants from related graft donors. J was trimmed by 6 bases and V by 5 bases; bases with no gene match: 4. The length of the CDR3 is 12 residues. Germline assignment: CDR1 SEHNR and CDR2 FQNEAQ (reference sequence). Remarks on this clone: The antigen is not known. The CDR3 end is not reached by the read, which stops 3 residues before it; the germline J gene fills it in.

Regarding the study as a whole: Changing PCR primers prevented nucleotide comparison between some patients' samples.

Measured with immunoSEQ multiplex PCR; TCRdb has only the in-frame clones, and not every one. The repertoire table contains 25,000 or so clones. This receptor was identified in a human patient who received a combined kidney and bone marrow transplant. Some T cells may trace back to the graft donor. The specimen comprised CD4+ T cells from blood (PBMCs), sampled 6 months after the transplant. This chain connects TRBV7-9 to TRBJ2-7; the match to TRBD1 covers 7 bases. The sequenced part of the CDR3 DNA is TGTGCCAGCAGCGCCACAGGGGCCGAG. Translation gives CASSATGAE. Given in full, the CDR3 is CASSATGAEQYF.